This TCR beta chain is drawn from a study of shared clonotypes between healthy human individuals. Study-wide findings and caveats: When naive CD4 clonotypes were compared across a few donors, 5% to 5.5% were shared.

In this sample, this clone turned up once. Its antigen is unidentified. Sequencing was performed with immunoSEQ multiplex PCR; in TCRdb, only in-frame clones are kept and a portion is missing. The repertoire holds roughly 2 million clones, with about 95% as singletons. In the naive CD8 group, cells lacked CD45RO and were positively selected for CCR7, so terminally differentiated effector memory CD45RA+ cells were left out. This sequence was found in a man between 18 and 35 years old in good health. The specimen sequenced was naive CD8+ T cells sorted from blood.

The CDR3 is CSVEIPGSSSYEQYF. CDR3 coding DNA: TGCAGCGTTGAAATCCCGGGCTCCAGCTCCTACGAGCAGTACTTC. This chain uses TRBV29-1 with TRBJ2-7; D remains unclear. V was shortened by 2 bases and J by 0 bases, with 14 bases between the two germline ends. CDR1 is SQVTM and CDR2 is ANQGSEA in the germline V gene. This CDR3 has 15 residues.